This T cell receptor (beta chain) was captured by sequencing in a study of blood T cell repertoires in COVID-19. The data were produced by immunoSEQ multiplex PCR, yet TCRdb's version contains in-frame clones alone and is incomplete. The table shows roughly 250,000 clones, with roughly 85% occurring only once. Someone with COVID-19 had been met by exposed participants within 2 weeks before study entry. Specimen: PBMCs or T cells enriched from blood (not recorded which). This TCR was sampled from a woman in her thirties or forties who had been exposed to COVID-19.

CDR3 DNA sequence: TGTGCCAGCAAACCTGGGGACTACAATTACGAGCAGTTCTTC. It specifies CASKPGDYNYEQFF. The genes are TRBV27 and TRBJ2-1; 7 bases are shared with TRBD2. Germline CDR1 reads MNHEY; CDR2 reads SMNVEV (reference sequence). The trim removed 7 bases at V and 10 bases at J, leaving 13 bases unmatched. CDR3 length: 14 amino acids.